This T cell receptor (beta chain) is drawn from a study of blood T cells in healthy people across ages. This clonotype showed up just a few times. Using a J-beta primer mix together with a sample-barcoded 5' primer, a second PCR was run for roughly 6 to 12 cycles. Each CDR3 protein is one row after TCRdb ran MiXCR on the 5' RACE reads. The repertoire holds roughly 1,100,000 distinct CDR3 sequences, 20% to 25% seen once, with 0.65% to 0.95% in the top ten. Germline CDR1 MGHRA, CDR2 YSYEKL. The CDR3 covers 16 residues. The same sample was also used in a study of T cells of mothers and their children. From that second work: All RNA that had been extracted was used for cDNA synthesis at around 1.4 ug per 15 ul. It was through the M1S primer of the second PCR that sample barcodes and 2-4 random nucleotides were added.

The gene calls are TRBV4-1 and TRBJ2-5; 9 bases agree with TRBD2. TRBJ2-1 explains the end of the DNA better; the J call may be wrong. Sequenced material: blood. The receptor's source is a girl aged 2-15 years in good health. The CDR3 region has the DNA TGCGCCAGCAGCCGAGCGGGGGGAAAAAGGGGAAGGGAGCAGTTCTTC. Translated: CASSRAGGKRGREQFF.